A selection of T cell receptor beta chains follows, all from one sample in a study of patients and donors after allogeneic stem cell transplantation. Each CDR3 protein gets one entry after TCRdb re-called the RT-PCR reads with MiXCR. This table holds roughly 230,000 distinct CDR3 sequences, 11% to 15% found once. The sample was blood, either unsorted or a sorted T cell fraction (not recorded which). These receptors came from a human donor who was either an allogeneic HSCT recipient or a stem cell or donor lymphocyte infusion donor (not recorded which). It is not recorded whose cells these are; they may come from a transplant donor. Both conserved end residues are part of each CDR3. The order of the fields is J gene, clone size, V gene, D gene, CDR3 protein, CDR3 DNA. D genes are given only for firm matches. A row's size may be missing; if present it is once, few, many or a size class.

TRBJ1-3,many,TRBV3-1,-,CASSLQASGNTIYF,TGTGCCAGCAGCCTACAGGCATCAGGAAACACCATATATTTT
TRBJ2-1,few,TRBV14,-,CASSPLSVVNEQFF,TGTGCCAGCAGCCCGCTCAGTGTAGTCAATGAGCAGTTCTTC
TRBJ2-7,-,TRBV12-3/TRBV12-4,-,CASRGPAGSGQYF,TGTGCCAGCAGGGGTCCCGCTGGTTCTGGGCAGTACTTC
TRBJ1-2,many,TRBV7-2,-,CASSPGGSANPGYTF,TGTGCCAGCAGCCCAGGAGGGTCAGCTAACCCTGGCTACACCTTC
TRBJ2-1,few,TRBV5-4,TRBD2,CASSLVLAGKNEQFF,TGTGCCAGCAGCTTGGTTCTAGCGGGGAAGAATGAGCAGTTCTTC
TRBJ1-5,few,TRBV6-1,TRBD1,CASSETGGGNQPQHF,TGTGCCAGCAGTGAAACAGGGGGCGGCAATCAGCCCCAGCATTTT
TRBJ2-7,many,TRBV20-1,TRBD1,CSARRQGASYEQYF,TGCAGTGCCCGACGACAGGGGGCCTCCTACGAGCAGTACTTC
TRBJ2-1,-,TRBV9,-,CASSVGSASSYNEQFF,TGTGCCAGCAGCGTAGGTTCGGCGAGCTCCTACAATGAGCAGTTCTTC
TRBJ2-5,-,TRBV7-7,TRBD2,CASSPRLAGGTQETQYF,TGTGCCAGCAGCCCCCGACTAGCGGGAGGGACTCAAGAGACCCAGTACTTC
TRBJ1-1,-,TRBV7-2,-,CASSFKRPSTTEAFF,TGTGCCAGCAGCTTCAAAAGACCCTCCACAACTGAAGCTTTCTTT
TRBJ2-3,-,TRBV20-1,-,CSARDGGRGTQYF,TGCAGTGCTAGAGATGGGGGGCGGGGTACGCAGTATTTT
TRBJ1-2,-,TRBV11-2,-,CASGGGRAGSYGYTF,TGTGCCAGCGGTGGGGGGAGAGCTGGGAGCTATGGCTACACCTTC
TRBJ2-5,many,TRBV29-1,TRBD1,CSVEESNRGPSETQYF,TGCAGCGTTGAAGAAAGTAACAGGGGGCCCTCAGAGACCCAGTACTTC
TRBJ2-2,few,TRBV19,-,CASSTQGSNTGELFF,TGTGCCAGTAGTACACAGGGATCGAACACCGGGGAGCTGTTTTTT
TRBJ2-2,few,TRBV4-2,TRBD2,CASSQDRSGGAIGELFF,TGTGCCAGCAGCCAAGACCGCAGCGGGGGGGCGATCGGGGAGCTGTTTTTT
TRBJ1-6,-,TRBV20-1,-,CSAPEWESSYNSPLHF,TGCAGTGCTCCGGAATGGGAGAGCTCCTATAATTCACCCCTCCACTTT
TRBJ2-1,few,TRBV7-9,-,CASSLVVGHEQFF,TGTGCCAGCAGCTTAGTAGTAGGTCATGAGCAGTTCTTC
TRBJ1-1,few,TRBV19,-,CASRLPLTGEAFF,TGTGCCAGTAGATTGCCCCTCACTGGGGAAGCTTTCTTT
TRBJ2-2,many,TRBV2,-,CASRKTDNTGELFF,TGTGCCAGCAGGAAGACAGACAACACCGGGGAGCTGTTTTTT
TRBJ1-2,many,TRBV6-2/TRBV6-3,-,CASSQGPRNYGYTF,TGTGCCAGCAGCCAGGGACCGCGGAACTATGGCTACACCTTC
TRBJ2-1,few,TRBV6-5,TRBD2,CASTIVGGVPFF,TGTGCCAGCACTATAGTGGGGGGGGTGCCGTTCTTC
TRBJ2-5,-,TRBV5-1,-,CASSWGLQKETQYF,TGCGCCAGCAGCTGGGGCCTCCAGAAAGAGACCCAGTACTTC
TRBJ2-6,few,TRBV4-3,-,CASSQVAGIFSGANVLTF,TGCGCCAGCAGCCAAGTTGCAGGAATCTTCTCTGGGGCCAACGTCCTGACTTTC
TRBJ1-1,few,TRBV5-1,TRBD1,CASSLNPSGQGVVNTEAFF,TGCGCCAGCAGCCTCAATCCTTCGGGACAGGGGGTCGTGAACACTGAAGCTTTCTTT
TRBJ1-5,many,TRBV5-1,-,CASSRDGGNNNQPQHF,TGCGCCAGCAGCCGCGACGGAGGGAACAACAATCAGCCCCAGCATTTT
TRBJ1-5,few,TRBV6-4,-,CASPGPSLNQPQHF,TGTGCCAGCCCGGGGCCGTCTCTTAATCAGCCCCAGCATTTT
TRBJ2-7,-,TRBV7-2,-,CASSLGVAPEQYF,TGTGCCAGCAGCTTAGGGGTAGCACCCGAGCAGTACTTC
TRBJ2-6,many,TRBV5-1,-,CASSLASLTSGANVLTF,TGCGCCAGCAGCTTGGCATCTCTGACCTCTGGGGCCAACGTCCTGACTTTC
TRBJ2-7,-,TRBV5-1,TRBD1,CASSSAAGQGAEQYF,TGCGCCAGCAGCTCCGCCGCCGGACAGGGGGCCGAGCAGTACTTC
TRBJ1-5,few,TRBV20-1,TRBD1,CSARDRDRGLESNQPQHF,TGCAGTGCTAGAGATAGAGACAGGGGGCTAGAGAGCAATCAGCCCCAGCATTTT
TRBJ2-7,-,TRBV7-3,-,CASSLDRSNGREQYF,TGTGCCAGCAGCTTGGACAGGTCAAACGGGAGGGAGCAGTACTTC
TRBJ2-1,many,TRBV20-1,-,CSAPITSFDEQFF,TGCAGTGCTCCCATAACTAGCTTCGATGAGCAGTTCTTC
TRBJ2-7,-,TRBV18,TRBD2,CASSQVAGGYEQYF,TGTGCCAGCTCACAAGTAGCGGGAGGGTACGAGCAGTACTTC
TRBJ2-1,few,TRBV4-1,TRBD2,CASSQDSGGRSGEQFF,TGCGCCAGCAGCCAAGATAGCGGCGGGAGATCGGGTGAGCAGTTCTTC
TRBJ1-2,few,TRBV7-3,-,CASSLATQGPYGYTF,TGTGCCAGCAGCTTAGCCACACAGGGTCCCTATGGCTACACCTTC
TRBJ1-2,many,TRBV7-2,-,CASSLAFAGASTLNYGYTF,TGTGCCAGCAGCTTAGCATTTGCGGGGGCCTCAACCCTAAACTATGGCTACACCTTC
TRBJ1-2,many,TRBV15,TRBD1,CATSSGGQGTANYGYTF,TGTGCCACCAGCAGTGGGGGACAGGGGACCGCTAACTATGGCTACACCTTC
TRBJ2-2,many,TRBV25-1,-,CASKVAHTGELFF,TGTGCGAGCAAGGTGGCCCACACCGGGGAGCTGTTTTTT
TRBJ1-3,-,TRBV7-2,-,CASSYTGSGNTIYF,TGTGCCAGCAGTTATACAGGGTCTGGAAACACCATATATTTT
TRBJ2-3,many,TRBV4-2,-,CASSQVGFGVTTDTQYF,TGTGCCAGCAGCCAAGTTGGGTTTGGGGTAACAACAGATACGCAGTATTTT